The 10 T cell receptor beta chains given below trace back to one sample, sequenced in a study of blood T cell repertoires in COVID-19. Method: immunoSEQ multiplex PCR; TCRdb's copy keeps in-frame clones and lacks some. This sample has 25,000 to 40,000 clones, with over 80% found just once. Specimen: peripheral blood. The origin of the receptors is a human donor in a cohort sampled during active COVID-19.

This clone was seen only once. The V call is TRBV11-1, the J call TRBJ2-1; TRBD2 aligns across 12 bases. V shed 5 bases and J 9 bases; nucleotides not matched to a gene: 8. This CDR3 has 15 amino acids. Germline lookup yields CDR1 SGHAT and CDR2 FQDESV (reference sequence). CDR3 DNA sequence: TGTGCCAGCAGCCCTCTAGCGGGAGGGCCTGGTGAGCAGTTCTTC. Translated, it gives CASSPLAGGPGEQFF. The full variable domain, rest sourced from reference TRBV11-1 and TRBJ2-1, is EAEVAQSPRYKITEKSQAVAFWCDPISGHATLYWYRQILGQGPELLVQFQDESVVDDSQLPKDRFSAERLKGVDSTLKIQPAELGDSAMYLCASSPLAGGPGEQFFGPGTRLTVL.

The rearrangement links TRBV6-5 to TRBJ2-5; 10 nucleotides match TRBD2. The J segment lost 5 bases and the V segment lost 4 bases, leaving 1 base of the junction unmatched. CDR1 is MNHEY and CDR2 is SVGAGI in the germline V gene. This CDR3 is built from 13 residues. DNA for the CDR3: TGTGCCAGCAGTTTGACTAGCGGGGAGACCCAGTACTTC. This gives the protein CASSLTSGETQYF.

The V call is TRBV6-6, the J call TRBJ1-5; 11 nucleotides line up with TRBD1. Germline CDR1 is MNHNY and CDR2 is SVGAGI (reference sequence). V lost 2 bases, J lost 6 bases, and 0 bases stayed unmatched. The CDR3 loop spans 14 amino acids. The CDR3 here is CASSYGTGGQPQHF. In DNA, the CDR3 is TGTGCCAGCAGTTACGGGACAGGGGGTCAGCCCCAGCATTTT.

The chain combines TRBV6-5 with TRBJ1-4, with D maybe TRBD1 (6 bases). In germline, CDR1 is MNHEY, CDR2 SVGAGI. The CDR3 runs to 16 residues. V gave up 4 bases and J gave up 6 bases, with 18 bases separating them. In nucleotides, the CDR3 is TGTGCCAGCAGTTCTAACAGGGACACGGGATATGAAAAACTGTTTTTT. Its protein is CASSSNRDTGYEKLFF.

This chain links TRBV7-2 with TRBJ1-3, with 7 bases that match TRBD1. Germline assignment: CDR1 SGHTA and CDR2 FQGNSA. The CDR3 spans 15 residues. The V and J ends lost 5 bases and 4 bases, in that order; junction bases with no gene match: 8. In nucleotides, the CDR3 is TGTGCCAGCAGCCTGGACAGGCTTCAGGGAAACACCATATATTTT. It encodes CASSLDRLQGNTIYF.

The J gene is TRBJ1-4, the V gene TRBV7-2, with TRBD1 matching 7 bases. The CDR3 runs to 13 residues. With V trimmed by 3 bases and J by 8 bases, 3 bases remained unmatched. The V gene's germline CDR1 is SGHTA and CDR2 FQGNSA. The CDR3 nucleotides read TGTGCCAGCAGCTTCGGCAGGGGGGAAAAACTGTTTTTT. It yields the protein CASSFGRGEKLFF.

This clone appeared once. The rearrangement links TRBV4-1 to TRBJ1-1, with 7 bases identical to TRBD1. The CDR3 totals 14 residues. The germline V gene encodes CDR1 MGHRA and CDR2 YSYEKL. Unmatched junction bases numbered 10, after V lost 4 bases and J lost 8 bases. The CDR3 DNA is TGCGCCAGCAGCCCACCAGGAGACAGGGTCGAAGCTTTCTTT. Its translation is CASSPPGDRVEAFF.

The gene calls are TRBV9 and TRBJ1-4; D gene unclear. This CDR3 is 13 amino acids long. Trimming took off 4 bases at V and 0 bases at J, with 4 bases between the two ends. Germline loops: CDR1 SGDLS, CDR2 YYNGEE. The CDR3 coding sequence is TGTGCCAGCAGCCCCTCAACTAATGAAAAACTGTTTTTT. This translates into CASSPSTNEKLFF.

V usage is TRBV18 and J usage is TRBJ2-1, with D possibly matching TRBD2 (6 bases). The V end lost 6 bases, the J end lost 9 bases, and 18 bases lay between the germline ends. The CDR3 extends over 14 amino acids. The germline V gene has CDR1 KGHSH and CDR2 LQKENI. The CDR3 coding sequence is TGTGCCAGCTCCGCTGTACTAGCCGTGGGTGAGCAGTTCTTC. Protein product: CASSAVLAVGEQFF.

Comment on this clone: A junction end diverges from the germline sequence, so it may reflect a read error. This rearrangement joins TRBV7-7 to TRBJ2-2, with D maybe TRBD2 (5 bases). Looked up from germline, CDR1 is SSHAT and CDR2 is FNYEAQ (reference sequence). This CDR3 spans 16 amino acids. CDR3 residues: CASSFSPAANTGELFF. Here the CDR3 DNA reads TGTGCTAGCAGCTTCTCTCCAGCGGCGAACACCGGGGAGCTGTTTTTT. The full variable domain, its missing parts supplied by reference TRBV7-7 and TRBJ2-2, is GAGVSQSPRYKVTKRGQDVTLRCDPISSHATLYWYQQALGQGPEFLTYFNYEAQPDKSGLPSDRFSAERPEGSISTLTIQRTEQRDSAMYRCASSFSPAANTGELFFGEGSRLTVL.